What follows is one T cell receptor (beta chain) and its context. This specimen comes from a study of T cell changes during pregnancy in multiple sclerosis. Clones were read by immunoSEQ multiplex PCR, and TCRdb kept only the in-frame ones, dropping some. Among some 95,000 clones, around 92% were seen once, and the ten largest hold about 2.4%. CDR1 and CDR2 (germline): MNHEY, SVGAGI. This CDR3 region has 13 residues. Between the trimmed V and J ends, which lost 1 base and 3 bases, there was a span of 7 bases. Material: peripheral blood, obtained in the first trimester of pregnancy. The sequence was obtained from a female donor with multiple sclerosis, enrolled in a pregnancy study. V usage is TRBV6-5 and J usage is TRBJ2-7; TRBD1 is a possible D gene (5 bases). CDR3 sequence (DNA): TGTGCCAGCAGTTACTTTACAGGCTACGAGCAGTACTTC. Translated, it gives CASSYFTGYEQYF.